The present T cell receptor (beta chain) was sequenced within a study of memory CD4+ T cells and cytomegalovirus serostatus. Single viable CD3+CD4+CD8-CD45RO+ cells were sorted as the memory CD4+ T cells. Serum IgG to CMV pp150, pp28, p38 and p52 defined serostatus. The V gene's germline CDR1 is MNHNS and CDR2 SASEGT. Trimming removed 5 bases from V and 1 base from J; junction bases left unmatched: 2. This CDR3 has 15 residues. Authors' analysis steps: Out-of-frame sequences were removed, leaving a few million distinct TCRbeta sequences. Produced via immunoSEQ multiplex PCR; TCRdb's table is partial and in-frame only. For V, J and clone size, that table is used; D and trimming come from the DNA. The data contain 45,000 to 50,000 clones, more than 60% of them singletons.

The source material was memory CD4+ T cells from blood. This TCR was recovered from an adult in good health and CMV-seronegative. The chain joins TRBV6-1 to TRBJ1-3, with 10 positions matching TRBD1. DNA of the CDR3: TGTGCCAGCAGTAGACAGGGGGCATCTGGAAACACCATATATTTT. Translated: CASSRQGASGNTIYF.